The 32 T cell receptor beta chains reported below all come from one sample, sequenced in a study of blood T cell repertoires in COVID-19. Data came from immunoSEQ multiplex PCR; TCRdb stores just in-frame clones and leaves some out. Of 55,000 to 75,000 clones listed, just over 85% were seen once; the top ten hold around 4%. Sequenced input: peripheral blood. The receptors originated from a man in his fifties with acute or convalescent COVID-19.

The chain links TRBV24-1 to TRBJ1-2; no clear D gene. Germline V gene sequence: CDR1 KGHDR, CDR2 SFDVKD. The V end was cut by 3 bases, the J end by 5 bases, with 9 bases between. The CDR3 length is 13 residues. CDR3 in DNA: TGTGCCACCAGTGATCACAGCTTTTATGGCTACACCTTC. It is translated as CATSDHSFYGYTF.

This sequence joins TRBV15 and TRBJ1-1; D not resolved. Trimming removed 5 bases at V and 6 bases at J, with 10 bases between. Germline CDR1 and CDR2: LNHNV and YYDKDF (reference sequence). The CDR3 is made up of 12 amino acids. CDR3 region: CATSPRGSEAFF. The DNA for the CDR3 is TGTGCCACCAGCCCCCGAGGGTCTGAAGCTTTCTTT.

V gene TRBV3-1 (or the pseudogene TRBV3-2) combines with J gene TRBJ1-5; no firm D call. The CDR3 spans 13 residues. V lost 4 bases to trimming and J lost 2 bases, with 6 bases between them. Germline CDR1 is LGHDT and CDR2 is YNNKEL (reference sequence). In DNA, the CDR3 is TGTGCCAGCAGCCTAACAGGCAATCAGCCCCAGCATTTT. Translated: CASSLTGNQPQHF.

The chain combines TRBV18 with TRBJ1-5; tentatively, D is TRBD1 (5 bases). Germline V gene data show CDR1 as KGHSH and CDR2 as LQKENI. The CDR3 is 13 residues long. V was cut by 3 bases and J by 5 bases, with 8 bases left in between. The DNA for the CDR3 is TGTGCCAGCTCACCGGGGCGCGATCAGCCCCAGCATTTT. Translation: CASSPGRDQPQHF.

The rearrangement links TRBV7-3 to TRBJ1-2, with TRBD1 matching 7 bases. J was trimmed by 8 bases and V by 4 bases; bases with no gene match: 1. This CDR3 has 11 residues. CDR1 and CDR2 from the germline V gene are SGHTA and FQGTGA. The CDR3 DNA sequence: TGTGCCAGCAGCTCAGGGGGAGGCTACACCTTC. Translation: CASSSGGGYTF.

The chain has TRBV15 and TRBJ2-5; 10 nucleotides match TRBD2. V trimming: 3 bases; J trimming: 5 bases; junction bases outside the gene matches: 3. The germline V gene encodes CDR1 LNHNV and CDR2 YYDKDF (reference sequence). This CDR3 has 14 residues. The CDR3 spells CATSRTSGRETQYF. The CDR3 coding sequence is TGTGCCACCAGCAGGACTAGCGGGCGGGAGACCCAGTACTTC.

This chain uses TRBV10-2 with TRBJ1-6, with 9 positions matching TRBD1. V shed 6 bases and J 6 bases; nucleotides not matched to a gene: 9. The CDR3 length is 16 residues. Germline CDR1 reads WSHSY; CDR2 reads SAAADI. The CDR3 is CASRRDREMRNSPLHF. As DNA, the CDR3 is TGCGCCAGCAGGAGGGACAGGGAGATGCGTAATTCACCCCTCCACTTT.

The chain is built from TRBV13 and TRBJ2-7; 8 nucleotides agree with TRBD1. CDR1 and CDR2 (germline): PRHDT, FYEKMQ (reference sequence). With V trimmed by 2 bases and J by 5 bases, 8 bases remained unmatched. This CDR3 has 15 residues. The CDR3 loop is CASSLTADRGNEQYF. CDR3 in DNA: TGTGCCAGCAGCTTAACAGCTGACAGGGGTAACGAGCAGTACTTC.

The chain joins TRBV4-1 to TRBJ2-2, with D possibly TRBD1 on 5 matching bases. This CDR3 is 15 amino acids long. Germline V gene data show CDR1 as MGHRA and CDR2 as YSYEKL. Trimming took off 1 base at V and 4 bases at J, with 10 bases between the two ends. The CDR3 sequence is CASSQGPGRTGELFF. In nucleotides, the CDR3 is TGCGCCAGCAGCCAAGGTCCAGGGCGCACCGGGGAGCTGTTTTTT.

The V call is TRBV6-4, the J call TRBJ1-1, with 9 positions matching TRBD1. J lost 2 bases, V lost 6 bases, and 4 bases had no gene match. Germline lookup yields CDR1 MRHNA and CDR2 SNTAGT. The CDR3 is made up of 14 amino acids. CDR3 coding DNA: TGTGCCAGCAGGGAGGGACAGGGAAACACTGAAGCTTTCTTT. Translating gives CASREGQGNTEAFF.

CDR3: CASSQDPGSNEKLFF. The CDR3 bases are TGTGCCAGCAGCCAAGATCCAGGGTCTAATGAAAAACTGTTTTTT. The chain links TRBV4-2 to TRBJ1-4, with D possibly being TRBD1 (5 bases). CDR1 and CDR2 (germline): LGHNA, YNFKEQ. The germline V and J ends were trimmed by 0 bases and 3 bases, with 8 bases remaining between them. The CDR3 sequence is 15 residues long.

The chain combines TRBV18 with TRBJ2-2; TRBD1 matches 8 bases. The CDR3 runs 16 residues. CDR1 and CDR2 (germline): KGHSH, LQKENI. V trimming: 0 bases; J trimming: 2 bases; junction bases outside the gene matches: 2. CDR3 sequence (DNA): TGTGCCAGCTCACCACCGGGACAGGAAAACACCGGGGAGCTGTTTTTT. Encoded protein: CASSPPGQENTGELFF.

This clone has only a few counts. The chain joins TRBV6-6 to TRBJ2-7; 9 bases agree with TRBD2. The CDR3 covers 15 residues. V shed 8 bases, J shed 2 bases, and the junction held 10 bases outside the gene matches. Germline V gives CDR1 MNHNY, CDR2 SVGAGI (reference sequence). The CDR3 here is CASRASGGTAYEQYF. The CDR3 region has the DNA TGTGCCAGCCGTGCAAGCGGGGGGACGGCCTACGAGCAGTACTTC.

This chain connects TRBV9 to TRBJ2-3; 8 nucleotides agree with TRBD1. Germline V lookup: CDR1 SGDLS, CDR2 YYNGEE. The CDR3 sequence is 16 residues long. J was trimmed by 0 bases and V by 3 bases; bases with no gene match: 6. In nucleotides, the CDR3 is TGTGCCAGCAGCGCTACAGGGGGACATAGCACAGATACGCAGTATTTT. Encoded protein: CASSATGGHSTDTQYF.

This chain joins TRBV5-5 and TRBJ2-1; the match to TRBD2 covers 10 bases. CDR3 length: 15 amino acids. The V gene's germline CDR1 is SGHKS and CDR2 YYEKEE (reference sequence). J gave up 8 bases and V 4 bases, and 9 bases lay outside the gene matches. CDR3: CASSTLAGAWYEQFF. Written as DNA, the CDR3 is TGTGCCAGCAGCACTCTAGCGGGAGCCTGGTATGAGCAGTTCTTC.

The V and J genes are TRBV27 and TRBJ2-3; TRBD2 might be the D (6 bases). Trimming left V 5 bases short and J 1 base short, with 16 bases between. Looked up from germline, CDR1 is MNHEY and CDR2 is SMNVEV (reference sequence). This CDR3 has 16 amino acids. The DNA for the CDR3 is TGTGCCAGCAGTCCGGGACTCGGCAAGGGCACAGATACGCAGTATTTT. It translates to CASSPGLGKGTDTQYF.

J is TRBJ2-1 and V is TRBV27; no firm D call. The CDR3 is 15 amino acids. Germline V lookup: CDR1 MNHEY, CDR2 SMNVEV (reference sequence). The ends were cut back, 3 bases at V and 4 bases at J, with 13 bases in the middle. CDR3 DNA sequence: TGTGCCAGCAGTTTTTCTCCGACTGTTTACAATGAGCAGTTCTTC. This sequence encodes CASSFSPTVYNEQFF.

The V call is TRBV3-1 (or the pseudogene TRBV3-2), the J call TRBJ1-3, with D uncertain. Germline CDR1 and CDR2: LGHDT and YNNKEL (reference sequence). CDR3 length: 15 amino acids. Trimming took 0 bases from V and 2 from J, leaving 8 bases between them. The CDR3 is CASSQDLNAGNTIYF. CDR3 nucleotide sequence: TGTGCCAGCAGCCAAGATCTAAATGCTGGAAACACCATATATTTT.

The chain combines TRBV6-4 with TRBJ2-1; 15 nucleotides match TRBD2. The V gene's germline CDR1 is MRHNA and CDR2 SNTAGT. This CDR3 has 15 residues. Losses at the gene ends were 4 bases for V and 7 bases for J; bases not matched to a gene: 2. CDR3 residues: CASSAGLAGGNEQFF. The DNA of the CDR3 is TGTGCCAGCAGTGCGGGACTAGCGGGGGGTAATGAGCAGTTCTTC.

This clone was detected only a few times. The chain has TRBV6-5 and TRBJ1-5, with a possible D match to TRBD1 (6 bases). CDR3 length equals 15 residues. V was cut by 6 bases and J by 4 bases, with 16 bases left in between. Germline lookup yields CDR1 MNHEY and CDR2 SVGAGI. The CDR3, as DNA: TGTGCCAGCAGCTCCACAGGGATTATAAATCAGCCCCAGCATTTT. As protein: CASSSTGIINQPQHF.

The chain links TRBV3-1 (or the pseudogene TRBV3-2) to TRBJ1-2, with D unresolved. This CDR3 is 13 amino acids long. V lost 3 bases, J lost 7 bases, and 12 bases lay in between. Germline lookup yields CDR1 LGHDT and CDR2 YNNKEL (reference sequence). CDR3 in amino acids: CASSQAGSGGYTF. CDR3 in DNA: TGTGCCAGCAGCCAGGCAGGCTCCGGTGGCTACACCTTC.

The chain carries TRBV27 and TRBJ2-2, with 7 bases identical to TRBD1. Germline V gene lookup returns CDR1 MNHEY and CDR2 SMNVEV (reference sequence). The trim removed 5 bases at V and 4 bases at J, leaving 7 bases unmatched. CDR3 length: 15 residues. In nucleotides, the CDR3 is TGTGCCAGCAGTATCACTACAGGGGTCACCGGGGAGCTGTTTTTT. Protein sequence: CASSITTGVTGELFF.

J is TRBJ1-5 and V is TRBV28; D gene uncertain. The CDR3 runs 11 residues. V was cut by 6 bases and J by 9 bases, with 9 bases left in between. Germline values: CDR1 MDHEN, CDR2 SYDVKM. This CDR3 is CASSFPGPQHF. The CDR3 nucleotides read TGTGCCAGCAGCTTCCCAGGGCCCCAGCATTTT.

The gene calls are TRBV3-1 (or the pseudogene TRBV3-2) and TRBJ1-3; 7 bases fit TRBD1. From germline, CDR1 is LGHDT and CDR2 YNNKEL (reference sequence). V was clipped by 4 bases and J by 4 bases; unmatched bases: 7. The CDR3 is 15 residues long. The CDR3 nucleotides read TGTGCCAGCAGCCTCCTAGACAGGGACGGAAACACCATATATTTT. This codes for CASSLLDRDGNTIYF.

Concerning this clone: The DNA is omitted, as the CDR3 cannot be located on it reliably, and the CDR3 follows TCRdb's listing. The chain joins TRBV6-6 to TRBJ2-3; TRBD2, the table's D call, lacks a check against the DNA. A total of 15 residues make up the CDR3, ends included. From germline, CDR1 is MNHNY and CDR2 SVGAGI (reference sequence). The CDR3 spells CASSSSGGGTDTQYF.

The rearrangement links TRBV5-6 to TRBJ1-1, with D maybe TRBD1 (5 bases). Per the germline V gene, CDR1 is SGHDT and CDR2 is YYEEEE. V lost 0 bases to trimming and J lost 5 bases, with 17 bases between them. The CDR3 consists of 16 residues. CDR3 nucleotides: TGTGCCAGCAGCTTGGCCTTAAGGGTCGGGGGGACTGAAGCTTTCTTT. The encoded protein is CASSLALRVGGTEAFF.

This rearrangement joins TRBV5-4 to TRBJ2-5, with 12 bases matching TRBD2. V shed 2 bases, J shed 3 bases, and the junction held 2 bases outside the gene matches. This CDR3 region has 15 residues. Germline V gene sequence: CDR1 SGHNT, CDR2 YYREEE (reference sequence). The CDR3 protein is CASSFRLAGEETQYF. The CDR3 region has the DNA TGTGCCAGCAGCTTCCGACTAGCGGGAGAAGAGACCCAGTACTTC.

This chain joins TRBV29-1 and TRBJ2-3; D gene unclear. The V gene lost 6 bases and the J gene lost 0 bases, with 13 bases spanning the gap. The CDR3 totals 14 residues. Germline CDR1 reads SQVTM; CDR2 reads ANQGSEA. DNA for the CDR3: TGCAGCGTCCAGTCCAGTTTGAGCACAGATACGCAGTATTTT. Amino acid sequence: CSVQSSLSTDTQYF.

V and J are TRBV28 and TRBJ1-5; D call uncertain. Germline V gene data show CDR1 as MDHEN and CDR2 as SYDVKM. The CDR3 has 14 amino acids. V shed 3 bases and J shed 2 bases, with 8 bases lying between them. CDR3 in amino acids: CASSFSSGNQPQHF. The CDR3 DNA reads TGTGCCAGCAGTTTTTCGTCAGGCAATCAGCCCCAGCATTTT.

The rearrangement uses TRBV28 and TRBJ2-5; weak D call: TRBD2 (6 bases). V lost 6 bases to trimming and J lost 5 bases, with 13 bases between them. The CDR3 has 13 residues. Germline V gene sequence: CDR1 MDHEN, CDR2 SYDVKM. The CDR3 nucleotides are TGTGCCAGCAGAGCGCGGGATTTGGAGACCCAGTACTTC. Protein: CASRARDLETQYF.

The J gene is TRBJ1-1, the V gene TRBV6-5; D might be TRBD1 (6 bases). The CDR3 runs to 14 residues. Germline CDR1 and CDR2: MNHEY and SVGAGI. Trimming stripped 5 bases from V and 6 bases from J, with 16 bases between. The CDR3 nucleotides are TGTGCCAGCAGTCAGGACAGACTCTTGGCTGAAGCTTTCTTT. Its translation: CASSQDRLLAEAFF.

The chain joins TRBV19 to TRBJ2-7, with 8 bases fitting TRBD2. V lost 5 bases, J lost 0 bases, and 6 bases stayed unmatched. The CDR3 runs 15 residues. Germline V gives CDR1 LNHDA, CDR2 SQIVND (reference sequence). The CDR3 here is CASSSLADLSYEQYF. CDR3 DNA: TGTGCCAGTAGTTCACTAGCGGACCTCTCCTACGAGCAGTACTTC.